This passage covers 29 T cell receptor beta chains from one sample sequenced in a study of T cell changes during pregnancy in multiple sclerosis. The protocol was immunoSEQ multiplex PCR, while the TCRdb copy is restricted to in-frame clones and leaves out a portion. The repertoire holds 50,000 to 65,000 clones, around 96% seen once, with approximately 2.3% in the top ten. Sequencing was performed on CD8+ T cells from peripheral blood mononuclear cells, taken after pregnancy. These receptors all come from a female donor with multiple sclerosis, enrolled in a pregnancy study.

The V and J genes are TRBV13 and TRBJ2-4; possible D gene TRBD1, 6 bases. Germline V lookup: CDR1 PRHDT, CDR2 FYEKMQ (reference sequence). The CDR3 length is 14 residues. The V gene lost 1 base and the J gene lost 6 bases, with 10 bases spanning the gap. CDR3: CASSLVQGVNIQYF. The CDR3 DNA reads as TGTGCCAGCAGCTTAGTACAGGGTGTAAACATTCAGTACTTC.

This chain links TRBV4-1 with TRBJ2-1; possibly TRBD2 for D (7 bases). The CDR3 loop spans 20 amino acids. V was shortened by 1 base and J by 0 bases, with 22 bases between the two germline ends. CDR1 is MGHRA, CDR2 YSYEKL, per germline. The CDR3 sequence is CASSQVSGGLRASSYNEQFF. CDR3 DNA: TGCGCCAGCAGCCAAGTTTCCGGGGGGCTCAGGGCCAGCTCCTACAATGAGCAGTTCTTC.

The chain has TRBV11-2 and TRBJ2-5; D possibly corresponds to TRBD1 (6 bases). The CDR3 runs 13 residues. Germline V CDR1 and CDR2: SGHAT, FQNNGV. V lost 3 bases and J 4 bases, leaving 9 bases between the germline ends. As DNA, the CDR3 is TGTGCCAGCAGCTTGATCAGGGGAGAGACCCAGTACTTC. Protein: CASSLIRGETQYF.

CDR3 protein: CASSPTGGGYTF. CDR3 sequence (DNA): TGTGCCAGCAGTCCGACAGGGGGTGGCTACACCTTC. The V and J genes are TRBV6-6 and TRBJ1-2; 9 nucleotides align to TRBD1. Trimming cost V 5 bases and J 7 bases; bases outside gene matches: 2. The length of the CDR3 is 12 residues. CDR1 and CDR2 (germline): MNHNY, SVGAGI (reference sequence).

The V gene is TRBV9, the J gene TRBJ2-1, with D maybe TRBD1 (6 bases). V gave up 3 bases and J gave up 6 bases, with 7 bases separating them. This CDR3 has 12 residues. The germline V gene encodes CDR1 SGDLS and CDR2 YYNGEE. The CDR3 is CASSGQVNEQFF. Here the CDR3 DNA reads TGTGCCAGCAGCGGACAGGTCAATGAGCAGTTCTTC.

This clone was recorded once. This chain joins TRBV27 and TRBJ2-7; possible D gene TRBD1, 7 bases. The CDR3 is 13 residues long. CDR1 is MNHEY, CDR2 SMNVEV, per germline (reference sequence). CDR3 nucleotide sequence: TGTGCAACGTCAGGGGGGACCTCCTACGAGCAGTACTTC. This codes for CATSGGTSYEQYF.

V is TRBV6-1 and J is TRBJ2-1; D may be TRBD2 (6 bases). The V end was cut by 1 base, the J end by 7 bases, with 17 bases between. This CDR3 has 16 amino acids. The germline V gene has CDR1 MNHNS and CDR2 SASEGT. CDR3 loop: CASSEDGGWGSNEQFF. Here the CDR3 DNA reads TGTGCCAGCAGTGAAGATGGAGGGTGGGGATCTAATGAGCAGTTCTTC.

This clone has a single count. The chain joins TRBV20-1 to TRBJ2-7; the match to TRBD1 covers 7 bases. J was trimmed by 6 bases and V by 6 bases; bases with no gene match: 5. There are 11 residues in the CDR3. The germline V gene has CDR1 DFQATT and CDR2 SNEGSKA (reference sequence). CDR3 DNA: TGCAGTGCGCAAACAGGGGTCGAGCAGTACTTC. Its protein is CSAQTGVEQYF.

The V and J genes are TRBV11-2 and TRBJ2-7; D gene ambiguous. The CDR3 extends over 11 amino acids. Germline CDR1 and CDR2: SGHAT and FQNNGV. V was pared by 4 bases and J by 2 bases, with 3 bases between. This chain's CDR3 is CASSSTYEQYF. In nucleotides, the CDR3 is TGTGCCAGCAGCTCCACCTACGAGCAGTACTTC.

This clone was seen a single time. V usage is TRBV27 and J usage is TRBJ2-3; maybe TRBD2 (6 bases). CDR3 length equals 13 residues. Per the germline V gene, CDR1 is MNHEY and CDR2 is SMNVEV (reference sequence). V lost 7 bases and J lost 3, with 11 bases in between. The CDR3 region is CASTGGSTDTQYF. In DNA form, the CDR3 reads TGTGCCAGCACAGGAGGGAGTACAGATACGCAGTATTTT.

The V and J genes are TRBV28 and TRBJ2-7; D may be TRBD2 (6 bases). V was trimmed by 6 bases and J by 3 bases, leaving 18 bases between them. The germline V gene has CDR1 MDHEN and CDR2 SYDVKM. The length of the CDR3 is 15 residues. The CDR3 DNA reads TGTGCCAGCAGCCTCAGAAGGGGACTTTTCTACGAGCAGTACTTC. Translation: CASSLRRGLFYEQYF. The full variable domain, with the rest looked up from reference TRBV28 and TRBJ2-7, is DVKVTQSSRYLVKRTGEKVFLECVQDMDHENMFWYRQDPGLGLRLIYFSYDVKMKEKGDIPEGYSVSREKKERFSLILESASTNQTSMYLCASSLRRGLFYEQYFGPGTRLTVT.

The genes are TRBV27 and TRBJ2-2; 13 nucleotides match TRBD2. This CDR3 is 18 amino acids long. The junction had 11 bases not matched to a gene; V was cut back by 3 bases and J by 7 bases. Germline CDR1 and CDR2: MNHEY and SMNVEV (reference sequence). The CDR3 loop reads CASSFRTSGRARGGELFF. The DNA for the CDR3 is TGTGCCAGCAGTTTCCGAACTAGCGGGAGGGCCCGGGGCGGGGAGCTGTTTTTT.

This chain joins TRBV28 and TRBJ2-3, with D uncertain. The CDR3 extends over 14 amino acids. Germline CDR1 reads MDHEN; CDR2 reads SYDVKM. The V end lost 7 bases, the J end lost 1 base, and 12 bases lay between the germline ends. CDR3 DNA sequence: TGTGCCAGCAACGTGCTGCGGCGCACAGATACGCAGTATTTT. Translating gives CASNVLRRTDTQYF. The full variable domain, in which reference TRBV28 and TRBJ2-3 provide the parts outside the CDR3, is DVKVTQSSRYLVKRTGEKVFLECVQDMDHENMFWYRQDPGLGLRLIYFSYDVKMKEKGDIPEGYSVSREKKERFSLILESASTNQTSMYLCASNVLRRTDTQYFGPGTRLTVL.

This chain joins TRBV19 and TRBJ2-1; no clear D. This CDR3 is built from 14 residues. In germline, CDR1 is LNHDA, CDR2 SQIVND (reference sequence). V lost 5 bases and J 4 bases, leaving 12 bases between the germline ends. CDR3: CASSGVAEYNEQFF. As DNA, the CDR3 is TGTGCCAGTAGTGGAGTAGCCGAGTACAATGAGCAGTTCTTC. Looking up the rest from reference TRBV19 and TRBJ2-1 gives the full variable domain: DGGITQSPKYLFRKEGQNVTLSCEQNLNHDAMYWYRQDPGQGLRLIYYSQIVNDFQKGDIAEGYSVSREKKESFPLTVTSAQKNPTAFYLCASSGVAEYNEQFFGPGTRLTVL.

The V and J genes are TRBV19 and TRBJ2-1; 8 nucleotides line up with TRBD1. V lost 9 bases, J lost 14 bases, and 6 bases stayed unmatched. The CDR3 totals 10 residues. The germline CDR1 and CDR2 sequences are LNHDA and SQIVND (reference sequence). The CDR3 sequence: CASRSDREFF. CDR3 sequence (DNA): TGTGCCAGCCGCTCGGACAGGGAGTTCTTC.

This clone was detected a few times. The J gene is TRBJ1-2, the V gene TRBV27; TRBD1 aligns across 9 bases. Germline trimming cut 2 bases from V and 7 bases from J; bases unmatched to any gene: 11. This CDR3 comprises 16 residues. Germline V lookup: CDR1 MNHEY, CDR2 SMNVEV (reference sequence). DNA of the CDR3: TGTGCCAGCAGTTTACGGGGGACAGGGAGGGGCCTTGGCTACACCTTC. It specifies CASSLRGTGRGLGYTF.

This clone was seen just once. The rearrangement joins TRBV4-2 to TRBJ2-3, with 10 bases that match TRBD2. Trimming removed 0 bases from V and 1 base from J; junction bases left unmatched: 7. CDR3 size: 18 residues. The germline CDR1 and CDR2 sequences are LGHNA and YNFKEQ. The CDR3 sequence: CASSQEREAGGGTDTQYF. CDR3 bases: TGTGCCAGCAGCCAAGAAAGGGAAGCGGGAGGGGGCACAGATACGCAGTATTTT.

V usage is TRBV28 and J usage is TRBJ1-1; 7 nucleotides agree with TRBD1. CDR3 length: 14 amino acids. The ends lost 4 bases at V and 4 bases at J; junction bases unmatched: 6. Germline CDR1 and CDR2: MDHEN and SYDVKM. CDR3 loop: CASSSEGASTEAFF. CDR3 nucleotides: TGTGCCAGCAGTTCCGAGGGGGCGAGCACTGAAGCTTTCTTT.

The V call is TRBV5-1, the J call TRBJ1-1; 9 bases fit TRBD1. The CDR3 loop spans 15 amino acids. CDR1 is SGHRS and CDR2 is YFSETQ in the germline V gene. V dropped 4 bases and J dropped 7; count of bases not matched to a gene: 11. CDR3 amino acids: CASSAGTGITGEAFF. CDR3 nucleotide sequence: TGCGCCAGCAGCGCAGGGACAGGGATAACCGGTGAAGCTTTCTTT.

V is TRBV7-3 and J is TRBJ2-2, with TRBD2 matching over 8 bases. Germline V gene data show CDR1 as SGHTA and CDR2 as FQGTGA. With V trimmed by 4 bases and J by 3 bases, 7 bases remained unmatched. This CDR3 is built from 16 residues. The chain's CDR3 is CASSYGLAPDTGELFF. The DNA for the CDR3 is TGTGCCAGCAGCTACGGACTAGCCCCCGACACCGGGGAGCTGTTTTTT.

This chain uses TRBV14 with TRBJ2-7, with TRBD2 matching 7 bases. The CDR3 spans 15 residues. The V gene's germline CDR1 is SGHDN and CDR2 FVKESK. The ends lost 3 bases at V and 3 bases at J; junction bases unmatched: 8. The CDR3 spells CASSHGASGSYEQYF. The CDR3 region has the DNA TGTGCCAGCAGCCATGGGGCTAGCGGAAGCTACGAGCAGTACTTC.

The chain uses TRBV27 and TRBJ1-5; 9 bases map to TRBD1. The CDR3 spans 13 residues. V lost 8 bases, J lost 6 bases, and 5 bases stayed unmatched. Germline values: CDR1 MNHEY, CDR2 SMNVEV (reference sequence). CDR3 DNA sequence: TGTGCCAGCGGTAGACAGGGGGTTCAGCCCCAGCATTTT. It codes for CASGRQGVQPQHF.

V is TRBV9 and J is TRBJ2-1, with 10 bases matching TRBD2. The germline V gene has CDR1 SGDLS and CDR2 YYNGEE. The V segment lost 3 bases and the J segment 6 bases; nucleotides outside the gene matches: 6. This CDR3 has 15 amino acids. CDR3 protein: CASSEGASGGNEQFF. CDR3 bases: TGTGCCAGCAGCGAGGGGGCTAGCGGGGGCAATGAGCAGTTCTTC.

The rearrangement joins TRBV5-1 to TRBJ2-7; tentatively, D is TRBD2 (5 bases). Trimming stripped 2 bases from V and 0 bases from J, with 9 bases between. CDR1 is SGHRS and CDR2 is YFSETQ in the germline V gene. The CDR3 extends over 14 amino acids. The chain's CDR3 is CASSLEGLSYEQYF. The CDR3 nucleotides are TGCGCCAGCAGCTTAGAGGGCCTCTCCTACGAGCAGTACTTC.

The J gene is TRBJ1-1, the V gene TRBV18; D remains unclear. V was trimmed by 6 bases and J by 4 bases, leaving 12 bases between them. This CDR3 contains 13 residues. Looked up from germline, CDR1 is KGHSH and CDR2 is LQKENI. The CDR3 region has the DNA TGTGCCAGCTCGACAAACCCCGGCACTGAAGCTTTCTTT. Protein sequence: CASSTNPGTEAFF.

The chain combines TRBV7-2 with TRBJ1-5, with D tentatively TRBD1 (6 bases). This CDR3 spans 16 amino acids. From germline, CDR1 is SGHTA and CDR2 FQGNSA. Trimming took off 1 base at V and 5 bases at J, with 15 bases between the two ends. CDR3 sequence: CASSLGAGAGDQPQHF. The CDR3 region has the DNA TGTGCCAGCAGCTTAGGAGCAGGGGCAGGTGATCAGCCCCAGCATTTT.

Only one count was recorded for this clone. The V call is TRBV5-5, the J call TRBJ2-1, with 9 bases lining up with TRBD2. This CDR3 is built from 14 residues. With 2 bases clipped from V and 14 bases from J, the junction kept 11 bases outside the gene matches. Germline loops: CDR1 SGHKS, CDR2 YYEKEE (reference sequence). The CDR3 DNA sequence: TGTGCCAGCAGCTTTGGGACTAGCCTCCTGGGGGAGTTCTTC. Translation: CASSFGTSLLGEFF. The full variable domain, its missing parts supplied by reference TRBV5-5 and TRBJ2-1, is DAGVTQSPTHLIKTRGQQVTLRCSPISGHKSVSWYQQVLGQGPQFIFQYYEKEERGRGNFPDRFSARQFPNYSSELNVNALLLGDSALYLCASSFGTSLLGEFFGPGTRLTVL.

The V gene is TRBV6-1, the J gene TRBJ2-5; 9 bases map to TRBD1. The CDR3 extends over 15 amino acids. Germline-derived CDR1 and CDR2 are MNHNS and SASEGT. After removal of 3 bases from V and 1 base from J, the junction contained 3 bases not matched to a gene. The CDR3 DNA reads as TGTGCCAGCAGTGAGGGACAGGGTCCCCAAGAGACCCAGTACTTC. Encoded protein: CASSEGQGPQETQYF.

The CDR3 here is CASSPPLAGGHYNEQFF. The CDR3 coding sequence is TGTGCCAGCAGCCCCCCATTAGCGGGAGGGCACTACAATGAGCAGTTCTTC. The chain carries TRBV5-5 and TRBJ2-1, with 11 bases matching TRBD2. Germline CDR1 reads SGHKS; CDR2 reads YYEKEE (reference sequence). The CDR3 extends over 17 amino acids. The V and J ends lost 4 bases and 3 bases, in that order; junction bases with no gene match: 9. Together with reference TRBV5-5 and TRBJ2-1, the CDR3 gives the full variable domain: DAGVTQSPTHLIKTRGQQVTLRCSPISGHKSVSWYQQVLGQGPQFIFQYYEKEERGRGNFPDRFSARQFPNYSSELNVNALLLGDSALYLCASSPPLAGGHYNEQFFGPGTRLTVL.